These T cell receptor beta chains were read from a single sample in a study of T cells in Graves' hyperthyroidism and ophthalmopathy. TCRdb analysed the multiplex PCR reads with MiXCR anew, one entry per CDR3 protein. The table has around 720,000 distinct CDR3 sequences, around 40% seen once. What was sequenced was blood. These receptors all stem from a woman aged 40-49 years with Graves' hyperthyroidism. Each CDR3 is given with its conserved first and last residue. Each record gives: clone size, J gene, V gene, D gene, CDR3 DNA, CDR3 protein. D genes are given only for firm matches. Some rows mark clone size as missing; the rest say once, few, many or name a class of expanded clone.

>many|TRBJ1-5|TRBV2|-
TGTGCCACCAAGGACGGTAATCAGCCCCAGCATTTT
CATKDGNQPQHF
>-|TRBJ1-2|TRBV20-1|TRBD1
TGCAGTGCTAGACCGACAGGGATGGATGGCTACACCTTC
CSARPTGMDGYTF
>many|TRBJ2-5|TRBV24-1|TRBD1
TGTGCCACCAGCGCAGGCCGGACAGGGGGCGCAGAGACCCAGTACTTC
CATSAGRTGGAETQYF
>-|TRBJ1-2|TRBV28|-
TGTGCCAGCAGTTTAATTCAGGGCCGGGGCTACACCTTC
CASSLIQGRGYTF
>-|TRBJ2-2|TRBV10-3|TRBD1
TGTGCCAGCAGTCTTATTGGACAGGGTACCGGGGAGCTGTTTTTT
CASSLIGQGTGELFF
>many|TRBJ1-6|TRBV19|-
TGTGCCAGTACAATGCCCCTTGATAATTCACCCCTCCACTTT
CASTMPLDNSPLHF
>many|TRBJ1-5|TRBV7-8|TRBD1
TGTGCCAGCAGCTTACGACCGCCGGCCAACAGGGGAGATCAGCCCCAGCATTTT
CASSLRPPANRGDQPQHF
>many|TRBJ1-2|TRBV6-1|TRBD1
TGTGCCAGCAGCGGACAGGGCGTGTATGGCTACACCTTC
CASSGQGVYGYTF
>-|TRBJ1-3|TRBV10-3|-
TGTGCCATCAGCTCCCAGGGATCCCTCCTTGGAAACACCATATATTTT
CAISSQGSLLGNTIYF
>-|TRBJ2-5|TRBV5-1|-
TGCGCCAGCAGCTTGGGCATCGGCAGGGGAGACCAAGGGACCCAGTACTTC
CASSLGIGRGDQGTQYF
>-|TRBJ1-2|TRBV19|TRBD1
TGTGCCAGTAGTTTCGGACAGGAGTCTTATGGCTACACCTTC
CASSFGQESYGYTF
>once|TRBJ2-7|TRBV10-2|TRBD1
TGCGCCAGCAGCCGATCCTTAGACAGGGCTTCCTACGAGCAGTACTTC
CASSRSLDRASYEQYF
>-|TRBJ2-6|TRBV6-5|TRBD1
TGTGCCAGCAGTTTTACAGGGGGCTCTGGGGCCAACGTCCTGACTTTC
CASSFTGGSGANVLTF
>few|TRBJ2-7|TRBV20-1|TRBD2
TGCAGTGCTATTCATCCGGGGGGTACCTCCTACGAGCAGTACTTC
CSAIHPGGTSYEQYF
>many|TRBJ1-2|TRBV5-4|-
TGTGCCAGCAGCTTGAAGGGCGTGGACTATGGCTACACCTTC
CASSLKGVDYGYTF
>-|TRBJ1-2|TRBV11-3|-
TGTGCCAGCAGTGGCTGGACCCAAACCGGCTACACCTTC
CASSGWTQTGYTF
>few|TRBJ1-1|TRBV4-1|TRBD1
TGCGCCAGCAGCCGCTGGACAGGGGGATACACTGAAGCTTTCTTT
CASSRWTGGYTEAFF
>-|TRBJ1-2|TRBV30|-
TGTGCCTGGAGTGTATGGGGTCGGAACCCGGGGAACTATGGCTACACCTTC
CAWSVWGRNPGNYGYTF
>few|TRBJ1-4|TRBV5-1|TRBD1
TGCGCCAGCAGGGATCGGGGACAGAGTAATGAAAAACTGTTTTTT
CASRDRGQSNEKLFF
>-|TRBJ1-1|TRBV6-5|-
TGTGCCAGCACCCCTATTTTGCCGAACACTGAAGCTTTCTTT
CASTPILPNTEAFF
>-|TRBJ2-7|TRBV10-3|-
TGTGCCAGCAGCTCAGGACGGGCCGCCTACGAGCAGTACTTC
CASSSGRAAYEQYF
>few|TRBJ1-2|TRBV7-9|-
TGTGCCAGCAGCTTAAGTGCCAGTCCTGGTGGCTACACCTTC
CASSLSASPGGYTF
>many|TRBJ2-7|TRBV7-2|TRBD1
TGTGCCAGTAGCCAGACAGGGGGCAGCTACGAGCAGTACTTC
CASSQTGGSYEQYF
>-|TRBJ1-1|TRBV28|TRBD1
TGTGCCAGCAGGGACAGGTCTTGGACTGAAGCTTTCTTT
CASRDRSWTEAFF
>many|TRBJ1-5|TRBV2|-
TGTGCCAGCAGTGAGGGGGGGCGCTTCCAGCATTTT
CASSEGGRFQHF
>-|TRBJ2-7|TRBV12-3/TRBV12-4|-
TGTGCCAGCAGTCCCGGGCGGGGACTCTCCTACGAGCAGTACTTC
CASSPGRGLSYEQYF
>-|TRBJ1-1|TRBV5-5|TRBD1
TGTGCCAGCAGCTTTGGATCGACAGGGCTAAACACTGAAGCTTTCTTT
CASSFGSTGLNTEAFF
>-|TRBJ2-5|TRBV2|TRBD2
TGTGCCAGCAGTGAAACAAACGGGAGGACTAGCGGGGAAGAGACCCAGTACTTC
CASSETNGRTSGEETQYF
>once|TRBJ2-5|TRBV4-3|TRBD1
TGCGCCAGCAGCGACAGGGCCGACCAAGAGACCCAGTACTTC
CASSDRADQETQYF
>-|TRBJ2-1|TRBV5-1|TRBD2
TGCGCCAGCAGCCCGACTAGCGGGGGGGCCAATGAGCAGTTCTTC
CASSPTSGGANEQFF
>-|TRBJ2-7|TRBV28|TRBD2
TGTGCCAGCAGCCCCTTAACTAGCGGAAATCCCTACGAGCAGTACTTC
CASSPLTSGNPYEQYF
>-|TRBJ2-5|TRBV7-2|-
TGTGCCAGCAGCTTGAGCCTCACTAATCCGCAAGAGACCCAGTACTTC
CASSLSLTNPQETQYF
>-|TRBJ1-3|TRBV7-9|-
TGTGCCAGCAGCTCCGCGGGACGGGTGAACACCATATATTTT
CASSSAGRVNTIYF
>once|TRBJ1-4|TRBV7-8|-
TGTGCCAGCAGCTTAGTCCCAGGGGATGGGAGAAAACTGTTTTTT
CASSLVPGDGRKLFF
>few|TRBJ2-7|TRBV6-2/TRBV6-3|-
TGTGCCAGCAGGGACTCGGGCAAGCCCTACGAGCAGTACTTC
CASRDSGKPYEQYF
>-|TRBJ2-7|TRBV6-5|-
TGTGCCAGCAGTTACACGACGCGGGGTTCCCACGAGCAGTACTTC
CASSYTTRGSHEQYF
>-|TRBJ1-4|TRBV9|-
TGTGCCAGCAGTACCGGGACAAGTGAAAAACTGTTTTTT
CASSTGTSEKLFF
>many|TRBJ2-5|TRBV7-2|TRBD2
TGTGCCAGCAGCTTACCCGCCCACCTTCTAGCGGGAGGGGAGACCCAGTACTTC
CASSLPAHLLAGGETQYF
>-|TRBJ2-6|TRBV19|-
TGTGCCAGTAAGGCATACTCTGGGGCCAACGTCCTGACTTTC
CASKAYSGANVLTF
>many|TRBJ1-6|TRBV2|-
TGTGCCAGCAGGGCCGCCGTGGGGACGGGTTCACCCCTCCACTTT
CASRAAVGTGSPLHF
>-|TRBJ1-1|TRBV7-2|-
TGTGCCAGCAGCGCTCGACGGGACACTGAAGCTTTCTTT
CASSARRDTEAFF
>few|TRBJ2-5|TRBV28|TRBD1
TGTGCCAGCCTGGGACAGGGAGTGGGGACCCAGTACTTC
CASLGQGVGTQYF
>-|TRBJ1-2|TRBV13|-
TGTGCCAGCAGCTTTTCCCTACAGGGAAACTATGGCTGCACCTTC
CASSFSLQGNYGCTF
>few|TRBJ1-6|TRBV6-2/TRBV6-3|-
TGTGCCAGCAGTTACCAGGGCTCCGGATCACCCCTCCACTTT
CASSYQGSGSPLHF
>few|TRBJ1-1|TRBV4-3|-
TGCGCCAGCAGCCAAGTCCTGCGGCACACTGAAGCTTTCTTT
CASSQVLRHTEAFF